This TCR beta chain was recorded in a study of T cells in Graves' hyperthyroidism and ophthalmopathy (dated by TCRdb to the late 2010s). Describing the broader study: Peripheral blood was collected at initial diagnosis, before any treatment. To identify distinguishing TCR V-J signatures, a discovery cohort of 90 to 100 patients was used, comprising 40 to 45 with Graves' ophthalmopathy and about 59 with stable Graves' hyperthyroidism. Prospective prediction of ophthalmopathy was tested in an independent validation cohort consisting of 18 hyperthyroidism patients and more than 15 patients who later progressed to ophthalmopathy. The approximately 100 discovery patients were randomly split 7:3 into training and test sets. In several Graves' hyperthyroidism patients, the study also compared T-cell repertoires from thyroid tissue with T-cell repertoires from blood. Following sampling, methimazole starting at 30 mg daily was given to hyperthyroidism patients, and high-dose intravenous methylprednisolone was given to ophthalmopathy patients. TCR Vbeta CDR3 sequencing of 140 or so peripheral blood samples (under 45 ophthalmopathy, about 74 hyperthyroidism and some 17 progressor patients) is reported in the paper. The full study reports these points: During validation, the model predicted progression to ophthalmopathy a median of about 6.5 months ahead of onset, with approximately 71% sensitivity and 72.22% specificity. No statistical method was used to fix the sample size in advance, and group allocation was not hidden from the investigators. A model built on a 13 V-J signature distinguished ophthalmopathy from stable hyperthyroidism, reaching roughly 88% sensitivity and 81.08% specificity in cross-validation and 80%/75% in testing. Most expanded thyroid clonotypes (frequency above 0.001) were also found in blood, which suggests that blood repertoires may mirror thyroid immune responses.

The TCR beta CDR3 regions were amplified from the RNA transcripts. The first round of RT-PCR for the TCR CDR3 was performed with the HTBI primer set and the Qiagen OneStep RT-PCR kit. The libraries were constructed in a second round of multiplex PCR and then size-selected and purified. Paired-end sequencing of the libraries was performed with 100 bp reads on an Illumina HiSeq2000. As for the authors' bioinformatics: SOAPnuke was used to process the raw data, removing reads that contained adapters or uncalled bases, had a mean Phred below 15, or lacked an exact match to the constant primer or identifier. COPE v1.2.5 was used to merge the high-quality paired reads, and each unique nucleotide sequence was defined as a clonotype. MiTCR v1.1 was used to align clonotypes to the IMGT TRBV, TRBD and TRBJ reference segments. Only V-J combinations with frequency above 0.0001, covering approximately 99% of repertoires, were analysed. The TCS score was defined as F50 (clonal expansion) divided by E x V (chaos), with BLOSUM62-based TCRdist calculated between CDR3 peptides within each V-J. Welch's t-statistics and random forest reduced some 510 V-J features to about 13, which were used in a naive Bayes classifier (R e1071). TCRdb cleaned the public reads at Q25 with fastp, built clones with MiXCR and kept in-frame beta chains. Each record represents a unique CDR3 protein, reported with the most common genes and DNA among its rows. TCRdb, not the original authors, processed these V and J calls. This sample has around 300,000 distinct CDR3 sequences in its table, and approximately 14% of those were observed once. The biggest ten clones account for roughly 8.2% of the sample.

In this sample, this clonotype turned up many times. The target of this receptor is not known. Per-nucleotide qualities are absent, and no much larger clonotype sits a single base away. A patient counted as having stable Graves' hyperthyroidism if no progression to ophthalmopathy occurred over 18 months of follow-up. Hyperthyroidism patients were newly diagnosed, with disease duration under 2 months, and aged 18 to 65 years. Patients with uncontrolled infections, other autoimmune diseases, pregnancy or lactation were excluded. Diagnoses relied on clinical symptoms, serum thyroxine and TRAb, thyroid ultrasound and orbital computed tomography. PBMCs were isolated from about 9.1 ml of fresh peripheral blood by Ficoll-Paque density gradient centrifugation. Total RNA was extracted using Trizol reagent, and RNA quality was assessed on an Agilent 2100 Bioanalyzer. Here V drops 5 bases and J drops 6 bases, and the junction holds 10 bases not matched to any gene. The CDR3 spans 15 residues, from the cysteine through the phenylalanine. Just CDR3 DNA is preserved here, 45 bases in frame from base 1. The germline V gene provides CDR1 MNHEY and CDR2 SVGEGT.

The rearrangement joined TRBV6-2 or TRBV6-3 to TRBJ2-1; 7 central nucleotides agree with TRBD2. The specimen sequenced was blood. The clonotype was recovered from a woman aged 40 to 50 with Graves' hyperthyroidism. The nucleotides read TGTGCCAGCAGTCCTCGAGGCGGGAGACCCAATGAGCAGTTCTTC. Its protein reads: CASSPRGGRPNEQFF.